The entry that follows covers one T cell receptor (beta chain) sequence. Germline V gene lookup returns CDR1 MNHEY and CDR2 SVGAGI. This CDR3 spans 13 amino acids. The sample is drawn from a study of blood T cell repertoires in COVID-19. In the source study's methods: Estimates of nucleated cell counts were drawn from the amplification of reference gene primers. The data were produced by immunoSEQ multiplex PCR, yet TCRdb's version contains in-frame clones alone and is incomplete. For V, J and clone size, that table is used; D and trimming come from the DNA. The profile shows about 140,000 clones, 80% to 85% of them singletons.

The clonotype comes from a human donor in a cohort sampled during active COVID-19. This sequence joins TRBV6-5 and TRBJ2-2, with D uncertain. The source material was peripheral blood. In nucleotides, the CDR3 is TGTGTAACCGACATAGAGAACACCGGGGAGCTGTTTTTT. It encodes CVTDIENTGELFF.